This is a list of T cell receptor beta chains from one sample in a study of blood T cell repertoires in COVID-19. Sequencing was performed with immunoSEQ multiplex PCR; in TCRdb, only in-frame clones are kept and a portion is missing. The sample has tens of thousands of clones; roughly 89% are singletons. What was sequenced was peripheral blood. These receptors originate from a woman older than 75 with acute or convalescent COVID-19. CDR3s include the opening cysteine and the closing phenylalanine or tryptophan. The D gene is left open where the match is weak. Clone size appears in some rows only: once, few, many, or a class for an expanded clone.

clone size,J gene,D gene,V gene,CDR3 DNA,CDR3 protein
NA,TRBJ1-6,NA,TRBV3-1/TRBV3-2,TGTGCCAGCAGCCAAGGGCTCGGAGGACTAACACCCCTCCACTTT,CASSQGLGGLTPLHF
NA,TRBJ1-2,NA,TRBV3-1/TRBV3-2,TGTGCCAGCAGCCAAGGGACAAACCCTCCGTCAGGTGGCTACACCTTC,CASSQGTNPPSGGYTF
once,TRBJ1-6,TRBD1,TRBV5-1,TGCGCCAGCAGCCGGACAGGGGGCTCACCCCTCCACTTT,CASSRTGGSPLHF
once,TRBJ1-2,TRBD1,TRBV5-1,TGCGCCAGCAGGCAGGGGACAGGGGGATCCTATGGCTACACCTTC,CASRQGTGGSYGYTF
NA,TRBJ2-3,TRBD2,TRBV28,TGTGCCAGCAGTTTAATCCCTAGCGGGGGGGCAGATACGCAGTATTTT,CASSLIPSGGADTQYF
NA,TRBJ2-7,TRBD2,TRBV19,TGTGCCAGTAGTTACGGGCTAGCGGGAGCCTACGAGCAGTACTTC,CASSYGLAGAYEQYF
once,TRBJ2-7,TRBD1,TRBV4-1,TGCGCCAGCAGCCAAGATTTTCAGGGGACAGGGTCTTTTTACGAGCAGTACTTC,CASSQDFQGTGSFYEQYF
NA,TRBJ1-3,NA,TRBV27,TGTGCCAGCAGTTTAACGTACAGCTCTGGAAACACCATATATTTT,CASSLTYSSGNTIYF
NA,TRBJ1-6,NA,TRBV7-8,TGTGCCAGCAGCCCGAGGGGGTTACAGAATAATAATTCACCCCTCCACTTT,CASSPRGLQNNNSPLHF
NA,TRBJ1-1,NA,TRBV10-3,TGTGCCATCAGGGAGGGACTGGTCACTGAAGCTTTCTTT,CAIREGLVTEAFF
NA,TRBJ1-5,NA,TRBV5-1,TGCGCCAGCAGCCTCGGACTGAATCAGCCCCAGCATTTT,CASSLGLNQPQHF